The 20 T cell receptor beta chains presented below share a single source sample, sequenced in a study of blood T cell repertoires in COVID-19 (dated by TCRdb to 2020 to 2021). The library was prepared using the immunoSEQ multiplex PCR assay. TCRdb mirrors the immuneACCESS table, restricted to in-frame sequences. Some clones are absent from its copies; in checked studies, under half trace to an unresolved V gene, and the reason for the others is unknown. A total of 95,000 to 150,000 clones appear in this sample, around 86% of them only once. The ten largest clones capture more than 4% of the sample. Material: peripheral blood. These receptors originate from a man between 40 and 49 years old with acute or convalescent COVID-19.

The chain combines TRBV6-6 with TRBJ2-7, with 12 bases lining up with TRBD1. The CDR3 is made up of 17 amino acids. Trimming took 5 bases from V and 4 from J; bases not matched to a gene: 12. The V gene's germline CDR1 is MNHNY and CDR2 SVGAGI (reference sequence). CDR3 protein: CASSPGQGAADWYEQYF. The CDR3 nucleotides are TGTGCCAGCAGTCCGGGACAGGGGGCTGCCGATTGGTACGAGCAGTACTTC.

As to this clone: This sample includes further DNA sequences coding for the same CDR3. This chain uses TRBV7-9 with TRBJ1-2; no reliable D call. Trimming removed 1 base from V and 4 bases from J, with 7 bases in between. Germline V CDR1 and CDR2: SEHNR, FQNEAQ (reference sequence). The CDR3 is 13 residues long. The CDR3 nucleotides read TGTGCCAGCAGCTTAGGACGGGTCTATGGCTACACCTTC. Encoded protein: CASSLGRVYGYTF.

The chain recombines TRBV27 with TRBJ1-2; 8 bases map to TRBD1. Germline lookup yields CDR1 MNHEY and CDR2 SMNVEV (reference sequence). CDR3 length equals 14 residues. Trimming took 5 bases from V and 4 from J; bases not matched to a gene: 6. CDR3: CASSRTDRGYGYTF. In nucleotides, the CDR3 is TGTGCCAGCAGTAGAACCGACAGGGGCTATGGCTACACCTTC.

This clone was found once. In DNA, the CDR3 is TGTGCCAGCAGTCTGGTGGGGGGATTCGGGGAGCTGTTTTTT. This sequence encodes CASSLVGGFGELFF. This chain uses TRBV6-6 with TRBJ2-2; possible D gene TRBD2, 6 bases. V shed 5 bases and J shed 7 bases, with 14 bases lying between them. Germline CDR1 reads MNHNY; CDR2 reads SVGAGI (reference sequence). The CDR3 runs to 14 residues.

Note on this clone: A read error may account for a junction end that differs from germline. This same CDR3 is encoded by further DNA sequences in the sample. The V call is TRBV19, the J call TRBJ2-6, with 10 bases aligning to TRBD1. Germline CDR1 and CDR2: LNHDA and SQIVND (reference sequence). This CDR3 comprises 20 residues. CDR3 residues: CASSIDSGTGDLSGANVLTF. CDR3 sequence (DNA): TGTGCCAGTAGTATTGATTCCGGGACAGGGGATCTCTCTGGGGCCAATGTCCTGACTTTC.

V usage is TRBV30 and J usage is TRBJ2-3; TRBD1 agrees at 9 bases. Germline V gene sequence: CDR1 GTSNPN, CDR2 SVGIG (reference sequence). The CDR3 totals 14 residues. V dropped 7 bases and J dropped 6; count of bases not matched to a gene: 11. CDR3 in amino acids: CALPGTGRLDTQYF. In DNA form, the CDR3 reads TGTGCCTTACCCGGGACAGGGCGTTTGGATACGCAGTATTTT.

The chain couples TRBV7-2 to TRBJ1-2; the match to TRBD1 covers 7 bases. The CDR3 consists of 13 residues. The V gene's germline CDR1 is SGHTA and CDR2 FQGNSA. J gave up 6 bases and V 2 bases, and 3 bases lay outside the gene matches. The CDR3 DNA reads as TGTGCCAGCAGCTTAATAGGGGGCAATGGCTACACCTTC. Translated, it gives CASSLIGGNGYTF.

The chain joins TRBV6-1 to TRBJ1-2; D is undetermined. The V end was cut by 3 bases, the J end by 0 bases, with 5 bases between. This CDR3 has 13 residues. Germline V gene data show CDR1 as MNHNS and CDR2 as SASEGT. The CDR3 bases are TGTGCCAGCAGTGACGCGACTAACTATGGCTACACCTTC. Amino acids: CASSDATNYGYTF.

The CDR3 DNA is TGCGCCAGCAGCTTGGAAGGGGCTCCAGGGGCCACAGATACGCAGTATTTT. Translated, it gives CASSLEGAPGATDTQYF. The chain combines TRBV5-1 with TRBJ2-3, with D tentatively TRBD1 (6 bases). This CDR3 is built from 17 residues. Germline V gene lookup returns CDR1 SGHRS and CDR2 YFSETQ. V lost 0 bases and J 2 bases, leaving 16 bases between the germline ends. Based on the CDR3 plus reference TRBV5-1 and TRBJ2-3, the full variable domain is KAGVTQTPRYLIKTRGQQVTLSCSPISGHRSVSWYQQTPGQGLQFLFEYFSETQRNKGNFPGRFSGRQFSNSRSEMNVSTLELGDSALYLCASSLEGAPGATDTQYFGPGTRLTVL.

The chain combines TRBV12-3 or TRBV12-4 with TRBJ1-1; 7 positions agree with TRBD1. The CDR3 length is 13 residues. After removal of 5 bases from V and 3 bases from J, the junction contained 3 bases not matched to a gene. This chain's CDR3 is CASSPGQYTEAFF. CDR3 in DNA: TGTGCCAGCAGTCCGGGACAGTACACTGAAGCTTTCTTT.

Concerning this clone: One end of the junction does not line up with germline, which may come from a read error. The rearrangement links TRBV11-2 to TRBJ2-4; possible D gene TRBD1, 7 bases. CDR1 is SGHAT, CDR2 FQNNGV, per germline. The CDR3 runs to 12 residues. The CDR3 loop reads CASSISGGTALF. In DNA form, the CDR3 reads TGTGCCAGCAGCATTAGCGGCGGGACAGCCCTCTTC. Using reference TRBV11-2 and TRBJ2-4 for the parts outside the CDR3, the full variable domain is EAGVAQSPRYKIIEKRQSVAFWCNPISGHATLYWYQQILGQGPKLLIQFQNNGVVDDSQLPKDRFSAERLKGVDSTLKIQPAKLEDSAVYLCASSISGGTALFGAGTRLSVL.

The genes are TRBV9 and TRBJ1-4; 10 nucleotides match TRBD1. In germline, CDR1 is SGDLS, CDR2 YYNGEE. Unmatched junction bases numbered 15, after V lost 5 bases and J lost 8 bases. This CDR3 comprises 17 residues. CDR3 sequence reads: CASSTPGQGFLGEKLFF. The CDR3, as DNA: TGTGCCAGCAGTACCCCGGGACAGGGGTTTTTGGGGGAAAAACTGTTTTTT.

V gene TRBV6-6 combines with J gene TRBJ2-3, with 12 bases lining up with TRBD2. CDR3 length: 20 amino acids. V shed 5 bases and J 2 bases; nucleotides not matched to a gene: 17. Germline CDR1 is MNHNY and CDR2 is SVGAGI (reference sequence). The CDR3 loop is CASSLDGGLAGPRFTDTQYF. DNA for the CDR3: TGTGCCAGCAGTCTGGACGGTGGACTAGCGGGACCCCGATTCACAGATACGCAGTATTTT.

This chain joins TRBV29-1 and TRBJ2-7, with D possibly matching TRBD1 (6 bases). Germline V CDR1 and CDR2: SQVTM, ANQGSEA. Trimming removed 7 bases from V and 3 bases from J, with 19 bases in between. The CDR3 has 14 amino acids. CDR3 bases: TGCAGCGGTAGATTTCGGGACACCTTCTACGAGCAGTACTTC. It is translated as CSGRFRDTFYEQYF.

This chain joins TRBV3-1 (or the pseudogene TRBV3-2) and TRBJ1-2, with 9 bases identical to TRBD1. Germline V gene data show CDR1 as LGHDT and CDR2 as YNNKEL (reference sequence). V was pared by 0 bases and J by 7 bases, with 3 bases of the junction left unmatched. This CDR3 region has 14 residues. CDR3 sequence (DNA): TGTGCCAGCAGCCAAGACAGGACAGGGGTTGGCTACACCTTC. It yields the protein CASSQDRTGVGYTF.

This chain's CDR3 is CASSSGTLNTEAFF. The CDR3 DNA reads as TGTGCCAGTAGTTCTGGCACCTTGAACACTGAAGCTTTCTTT. The rearrangement links TRBV19 to TRBJ1-1; no reliable D call. The germline gives CDR1 LNHDA, CDR2 SQIVND (reference sequence). V was trimmed by 5 bases and J by 0 bases, leaving 10 bases between them. CDR3 length equals 14 residues.

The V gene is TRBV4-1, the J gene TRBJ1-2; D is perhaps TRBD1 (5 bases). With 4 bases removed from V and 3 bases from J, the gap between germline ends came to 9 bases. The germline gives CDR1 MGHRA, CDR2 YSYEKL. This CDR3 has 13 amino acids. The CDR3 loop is CASSPGGYYGYTF. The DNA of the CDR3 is TGCGCCAGCAGCCCGGGGGGATACTATGGCTACACCTTC.

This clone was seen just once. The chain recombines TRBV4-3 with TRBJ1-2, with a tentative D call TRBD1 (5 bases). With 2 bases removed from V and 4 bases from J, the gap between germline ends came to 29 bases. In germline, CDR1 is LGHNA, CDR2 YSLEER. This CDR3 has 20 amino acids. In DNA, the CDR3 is TGCGCCAGCAGCCAAACGGGGGATCTAAGTCAAGGGCCACGTGTCTATGGCTACACCTTC. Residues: CASSQTGDLSQGPRVYGYTF.

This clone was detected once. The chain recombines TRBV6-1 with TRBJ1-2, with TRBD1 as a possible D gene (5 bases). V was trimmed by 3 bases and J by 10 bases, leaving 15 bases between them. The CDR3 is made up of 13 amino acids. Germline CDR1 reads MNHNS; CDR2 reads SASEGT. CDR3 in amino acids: CASSEGLELNYTF. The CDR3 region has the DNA TGTGCCAGCAGTGAGGGACTGGAGTTGAACTACACCTTC.

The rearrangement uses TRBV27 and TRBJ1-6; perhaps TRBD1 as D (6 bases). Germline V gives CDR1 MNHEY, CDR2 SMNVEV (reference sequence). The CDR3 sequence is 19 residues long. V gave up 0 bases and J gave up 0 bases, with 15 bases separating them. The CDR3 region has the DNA TGTGCCAGCAGTTTATCTGCCGGGACACGAAGCTCCTATAATTCACCCCTCCACTTT. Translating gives CASSLSAGTRSSYNSPLHF.